Shown below are 5 T cell receptor beta chains from a single sample sequenced in a study of shared clonotypes between healthy human individuals. Naivety among CD8 cells was defined by CD45RO negativity and positive CCR7 selection, thereby excluding terminally differentiated effector memory CD45RA+ cells. Measured with immunoSEQ multiplex PCR; TCRdb has only the in-frame clones, and not every one. The sample lists roughly 2.1 million clones; 90% to 95% were seen once. Sequenced material: naive CD8+ T cells from PBMCs. These receptors originate from a man between 18 and 35 years old in good health. Some clones in this sample may be carry-over from other donors' samples.

The J gene is TRBJ2-1, the V gene TRBV2, with 12 bases aligning to TRBD1. Germline V gives CDR1 SNHLY, CDR2 FYNNEI. The CDR3 covers 16 residues. J lost 8 bases, V lost 3 bases, and 8 bases had no gene match. CDR3 bases: TGTGCCAGCAGTGATTCCGGGACAGGGGGCTTGGATGAGCAGTTCTTC. Protein product: CASSDSGTGGLDEQFF.

The chain has TRBV10-3 and TRBJ1-2, with no clear D. V lost 9 bases to trimming and J lost 2 bases, with 10 bases between them. This CDR3 has 12 residues. CDR1 and CDR2 from the germline V gene are ENHRY and SYGVKD. The CDR3 reads CAIEVGNYGYTF. The CDR3 coding sequence is TGTGCCATTGAGGTGGGGAACTATGGCTACACCTTC.

The chain recombines TRBV4-2 with TRBJ2-3; either TRBD1 or TRBD2 may supply D (7 bases each). The V gene lost 4 bases and the J gene lost 2 bases, with 19 bases spanning the gap. Germline V gene lookup returns CDR1 LGHNA and CDR2 YNFKEQ. This CDR3 contains 17 residues. Here the CDR3 reads CASSPLPRGGSTDTQYF. Here the CDR3 DNA reads TGTGCCAGCAGCCCCCTTCCCAGGGGGGGGTCCACAGATACGCAGTATTTT.

This chain connects TRBV6-1 to TRBJ2-2; TRBD2 aligns across 9 bases. In germline, CDR1 is MNHNS, CDR2 SASEGT. With 10 bases clipped from V and 4 bases from J, the junction kept 10 bases outside the gene matches. The CDR3 consists of 15 residues. CDR3 DNA: TGTGCCACCCGGGGGCGGGAGGGTACCACCGGGGAGCTGTTTTTT. Translated: CATRGREGTTGELFF.

V usage is TRBV4-1 and J usage is TRBJ1-2; tentative D call: TRBD1 (6 bases). The CDR3 is made up of 14 amino acids. The V and J ends lost 5 bases and 7 bases respectively, with 17 bases between them. Per the germline V gene, CDR1 is MGHRA and CDR2 is YSYEKL. The CDR3 DNA reads as TGCGCCAGCAGCTCTAGAGGACAGACCCCTGGCTACACCTTC. Protein sequence: CASSSRGQTPGYTF.